A single sample gave rise to the 21 T cell receptor beta chains below, sequenced in a study of Graves' ophthalmopathy and Graves' hyperthyroidism. The sequenced template was RNA, covering the TCR beta CDR3 region. A first-round RT-PCR used HTBI primers, followed by a second-round multiplex PCR. Each CDR3 protein is one row after TCRdb ran MiXCR on the multiplex PCR reads. Here the sample spans 240,000 or so distinct CDR3 sequences, around 50% being singletons. Sequenced sample: peripheral blood. The origin of the receptors is an adult man with Graves' ophthalmopathy.

The J gene is TRBJ2-3, the V gene TRBV24-1; tentatively, D is TRBD2 (5 bases). The V end was cut by 8 bases, the J end by 1 base, with 9 bases between. The CDR3 is made up of 13 amino acids. The germline gives CDR1 KGHDR, CDR2 SFDVKD. CDR3 region: CATMEDRTDTQYF. CDR3 nucleotide sequence: TGTGCCACCATGGAGGACCGCACAGATACGCAGTATTTT.

The V and J genes are TRBV2 and TRBJ1-6, with D maybe TRBD1 (6 bases). Per the germline V gene, CDR1 is SNHLY and CDR2 is FYNNEI. Between the trimmed V and J ends, which lost 8 bases and 7 bases, there was a span of 12 bases. CDR3 length equals 13 residues. This CDR3 reads CASQGSGNSPLHF. The CDR3 DNA reads TGTGCCAGCCAGGGGTCTGGGAATTCACCCCTCCACTTT.

The V and J genes are TRBV20-1 and TRBJ2-2; D is uncertain. The CDR3 sequence is 12 residues long. Looked up from germline, CDR1 is DFQATT and CDR2 is SNEGSKA (reference sequence). The V gene lost 6 bases and the J gene lost 2 bases, with 7 bases spanning the gap. CDR3 coding DNA: TGCAGTGCCCAGCGAAACACCGGGGAGCTGTTTTTT. It is translated as CSAQRNTGELFF.

This clonotype came up a few times. V gene TRBV7-6 combines with J gene TRBJ1-2, with D perhaps matching TRBD1 (5 bases). The CDR3 spans 12 residues. Germline values: CDR1 SGHVS, CDR2 FNYEAQ. The ends were cut back, 4 bases at V and 13 bases at J, with 16 bases in the middle. The CDR3 reads CASSSPQGALTF. DNA for the CDR3: TGTGCCAGCAGCTCCCCTCAGGGAGCCCTCACCTTC. Combining the CDR3 with reference TRBV7-6 and TRBJ1-2 gives the whole variable domain GAGVSQSPRYKVTKRGQDVALRCDPISGHVSLYWYRQALGQGPEFLTYFNYEAQQDKSGLPNDRFSAERPEGSISTLTIQRTEQRDSAMYRCASSSPQGALTFGSGTRLTVV.

This clonotype appeared a few times. The chain employs TRBV6-4 and TRBJ1-6, with TRBD1 matching 8 bases. Germline loops: CDR1 MRHNA, CDR2 SNTAGT. This CDR3 is built from 15 residues. J lost 7 bases, V lost 5 bases, and 7 bases had no gene match. The CDR3 loop is CASSSGQGSNSPLHF. In DNA, the CDR3 is TGTGCCAGCAGTTCTGGACAGGGAAGCAATTCACCCCTCCACTTT.

The sample holds a few counts of this clonotype. CDR3 coding DNA: TGTGCCATCAGTGAGTCCGGACAGGCTAACTATGGCTACACCTTC. It codes for CAISESGQANYGYTF. The rearrangement links TRBV10-3 to TRBJ1-2, with 7 bases matching TRBD1. The CDR3 has 15 residues. Germline trimming cut 0 bases from V and 0 bases from J; bases unmatched to any gene: 1. Germline V gene data show CDR1 as ENHRY and CDR2 as SYGVKD.

V gene TRBV7-9 combines with J gene TRBJ1-2; 7 bases match TRBD1. V lost 6 bases and J lost 4; bases outside the gene matches: 8. Germline V gene lookup returns CDR1 SEHNR and CDR2 FQNEAQ (reference sequence). The CDR3 totals 14 residues. The CDR3 DNA sequence: TGTGCCAGCAGTTTACCCGACAGGGCCTATGGCTACACCTTC. Its translation: CASSLPDRAYGYTF. Filled out from reference TRBV7-9 and TRBJ1-2, the complete variable domain reads DTGVSQNPRHKITKRGQNVTFRCDPISEHNRLYWYRQTLGQGPEFLTYFQNEAQLEKSRLLSDRFSAERPKGSFSTLEIQRTEQGDSAMYLCASSLPDRAYGYTFGSGTRLTVV.

This clonotype was observed a handful of times. V and J are TRBV7-2 and TRBJ2-7, with D possibly TRBD1 on 6 matching bases. Germline V gives CDR1 SGHTA, CDR2 FQGNSA. There are 14 residues in the CDR3. V was pared by 2 bases and J by 5 bases, with 13 bases between. The CDR3 region is CASSLLGQQDEQYF. In DNA form, the CDR3 reads TGTGCCAGCAGCTTACTCGGACAGCAGGACGAGCAGTACTTC.

The sample holds many counts of this clonotype. The chain carries TRBV20-1 and TRBJ1-1; TRBD1 might be the D (5 bases). The V end was cut by 2 bases, the J end by 0 bases, with 16 bases between. Germline CDR1 DFQATT, CDR2 SNEGSKA (reference sequence). This CDR3 has 16 residues. The CDR3 loop is CSARLLGLSVNTEAFF. In nucleotides, the CDR3 is TGCAGTGCTAGATTACTGGGGCTATCTGTGAACACTGAAGCTTTCTTT.

The chain couples TRBV5-8 to TRBJ2-5, with D perhaps matching TRBD1 (6 bases). TRBJ2-7 matches the DNA end more closely, so the J call is doubtful. This CDR3 contains 14 residues. The germline V gene encodes CDR1 SGHTS and CDR2 YDEGEE. The CDR3, as DNA: TGTGCCAGCAGCATCCGACAGGTATCATACGAGCAGTACTTC. Its protein is CASSIRQVSYEQYF.

The chain has TRBV7-3 and TRBJ2-2, with a possible D match to TRBD2 (6 bases). This CDR3 spans 16 amino acids. Trimming removed 0 bases from V and 4 bases from J, with 12 bases in between. Germline CDR1 SGHTA, CDR2 FQGTGA. CDR3 nucleotides: TGTGCCAGCAGCTTAACCGGGGCGGGAAGCACCGGGGAGCTGTTTTTT. It is translated as CASSLTGAGSTGELFF.

The chain employs TRBV20-1 and TRBJ1-2; the D gene is possibly TRBD1 (6 bases). Germline V gives CDR1 DFQATT, CDR2 SNEGSKA (reference sequence). This CDR3 spans 13 amino acids. V was trimmed by 0 bases and J by 8 bases, leaving 13 bases between them. The CDR3 region has the DNA TGCAGTGCTAGAGATCACGACAGGCAAGGCTACACCTTC. As protein: CSARDHDRQGYTF.

The rearrangement links TRBV7-6 to TRBJ1-3; the D gene is possibly TRBD2 (5 bases). The J call could be wrong; TRBJ2-3 is a better fit for the DNA end. This CDR3 comprises 14 residues. The V gene's germline CDR1 is SGHVS and CDR2 FNYEAQ. The CDR3 loop is CASSLGGLHQAQYF. The CDR3 nucleotides are TGTGCCAGCAGCTTAGGAGGGCTTCATCAGGCGCAGTATTTT.

This clonotype was picked up a small number of times. The chain combines TRBV10-3 with TRBJ1-2; unclear D gene. Trimming stripped 0 bases from V and 4 bases from J, with 15 bases between. This CDR3 is 16 amino acids long. Germline CDR1 reads ENHRY; CDR2 reads SYGVKD. In nucleotides, the CDR3 is TGTGCCATCAGTGAGTCACTGACTGAGGCCTCCTATGGCTACACCTTC. Protein: CAISESLTEASYGYTF.

The V and J genes are TRBV20-1 and TRBJ1-2, with no clear D. This CDR3 is 13 amino acids long. Germline V gene data show CDR1 as DFQATT and CDR2 as SNEGSKA (reference sequence). V shed 3 bases and J shed 2 bases, with 10 bases lying between them. The CDR3 here is CSASPVGNYGYTF. In DNA, the CDR3 is TGCAGTGCTAGTCCAGTTGGCAACTATGGCTACACCTTC.

V and J are TRBV7-2 and TRBJ1-4, with 8 bases matching TRBD1. V was pared by 1 base and J by 8 bases, with 6 bases of the junction left unmatched. Germline CDR1 SGHTA, CDR2 FQGNSA. The CDR3 contains 15 residues. CDR3 bases: TGTGCCAGCAGCTTAGTACAGGGGGTGGGAGAAAAACTGTTTTTT. Protein product: CASSLVQGVGEKLFF. The full variable domain, completed using reference TRBV7-2 and TRBJ1-4, is GAGVSQSPSNKVTEKGKDVELRCDPISGHTALYWYRQSLGQGLEFLIYFQGNSAPDKSGLPSDRFSAERTGGSVSTLTIQRTQQEDSAVYLCASSLVQGVGEKLFFGSGTQLSVL.

The chain carries TRBV29-1 and TRBJ2-5, with 11 nucleotides matching TRBD1. J lost 9 bases, V lost 6 bases, and 12 bases had no gene match. The CDR3 has 14 amino acids. Looked up from germline, CDR1 is SQVTM and CDR2 is ANQGSEA. The DNA of the CDR3 is TGCAGCGTGCGGGACAGGGGGTCCTCTGGGTCCCAGTACTTC. This sequence encodes CSVRDRGSSGSQYF.

This clonotype appeared many times. The rearrangement uses TRBV29-1 and TRBJ1-2; 8 bases are shared with TRBD1. V lost 6 bases and J lost 7; bases outside the gene matches: 7. This CDR3 is 12 amino acids long. Germline CDR1 SQVTM, CDR2 ANQGSEA. The CDR3 spells CSVPTGEAGYTF. CDR3 in DNA: TGCAGCGTACCGACAGGGGAGGCTGGCTACACCTTC.

The chain recombines TRBV7-6 with TRBJ2-7; the match to TRBD1 covers 9 bases. Trimming took 4 bases from V and 3 from J; bases not matched to a gene: 4. This CDR3 spans 14 amino acids. Per the germline V gene, CDR1 is SGHVS and CDR2 is FNYEAQ. CDR3 in amino acids: CASSSMTGGYEQYF. In DNA form, the CDR3 reads TGTGCCAGCAGCTCAATGACAGGGGGCTACGAGCAGTACTTC.

The J gene is TRBJ2-7, the V gene TRBV29-1; TRBD1 aligns across 8 bases. Germline V gene lookup returns CDR1 SQVTM and CDR2 ANQGSEA. V lost 4 bases and J lost 5; bases outside the gene matches: 4. There are 12 residues in the CDR3. Written as DNA, the CDR3 is TGCAGCGTTGGACAGGGGAACGACGAGCAGTACTTC. Translation gives CSVGQGNDEQYF.

This chain links TRBV5-6 with TRBJ2-7, with TRBD2 matching over 7 bases. The junction had 8 bases not matched to a gene; V was cut back by 4 bases and J by 10 bases. From germline, CDR1 is SGHDT and CDR2 YYEEEE. The CDR3 contains 12 residues. CDR3 sequence: CASSHGGRSQYF. The CDR3 DNA is TGTGCCAGCAGCCACGGGGGGAGGTCCCAGTACTTC.